Below are 8 T cell receptor beta chains sequenced from a single sample in a study of blood T cell repertoires in COVID-19. Clones were sequenced by immunoSEQ multiplex PCR, and TCRdb holds only the in-frame ones, with some missing. This sample has a few hundred thousand clones, with roughly 90% found just once. Material: PBMCs or T cells enriched from blood (not recorded which). The receptors here all came from a woman in her thirties who had recovered from COVID-19.

J is TRBJ1-1 and V is TRBV19; D is unclear. The V gene's germline CDR1 is LNHDA and CDR2 SQIVND (reference sequence). Trimming left V 0 bases short and J 3 bases short, with 8 bases between. The CDR3 extends over 14 amino acids. The CDR3 is CASSIEVQYTEAFF. As DNA, the CDR3 is TGTGCCAGTAGTATAGAGGTTCAGTACACTGAAGCTTTCTTT. The full variable domain, completed using reference TRBV19 and TRBJ1-1, is DGGITQSPKYLFRKEGQNVTLSCEQNLNHDAMYWYRQDPGQGLRLIYYSQIVNDFQKGDIAEGYSVSREKKESFPLTVTSAQKNPTAFYLCASSIEVQYTEAFFGQGTRLTVV.

The chain has TRBV28 and TRBJ1-4; perhaps TRBD1 as D (6 bases). This CDR3 is built from 12 residues. V dropped 8 bases and J dropped 7 bases, with 11 bases sitting between them. In germline, CDR1 is MDHEN, CDR2 SYDVKM. The CDR3, as DNA: TGTGCCAGCTGGGGGGGCAGTGAAAAACTGTTTTTT. Amino acid sequence: CASWGGSEKLFF.

This chain links TRBV18 with TRBJ1-2, with D possibly TRBD1 on 5 matching bases. Trimming left V 3 bases short and J 4 bases short, with 18 bases between. The length of the CDR3 is 16 residues. Germline CDR1 is KGHSH and CDR2 is LQKENI. The CDR3 reads CASSPNRTQFVYGYTF. CDR3 coding DNA: TGTGCCAGCTCACCGAACAGGACACAATTCGTCTATGGCTACACCTTC.

V usage is TRBV19 and J usage is TRBJ1-2; 9 nucleotides match TRBD1. CDR3 length: 14 residues. Germline-derived CDR1 and CDR2 are LNHDA and SQIVND (reference sequence). V shed 7 bases, J shed 3 bases, and the junction held 6 bases outside the gene matches. The CDR3 coding sequence is TGTGCCAGTACCGGACAGGGGTTATACTATGGCTACACCTTC. Encoded protein: CASTGQGLYYGYTF.

The chain joins TRBV28 to TRBJ2-1, with 10 bases matching TRBD1. The CDR3 length is 14 residues. Trimming at V came to 5 bases and at J to 8 bases, leaving 6 bases not matched to a gene. CDR1 is MDHEN, CDR2 SYDVKM, per germline. The CDR3 DNA reads as TGTGCCAGCAGTACGGACAGGGGGTGGGATGAGCAGTTCTTC. The encoded protein is CASSTDRGWDEQFF.

The V and J genes are TRBV21-1 and TRBJ2-7; the table's D gene call, TRBD2, was not cross checked with the DNA. TRBV21-1 is an annotated pseudogene. The CDR3 sequence is 17 residues long. In nucleotides, the CDR3 is TGTGCCAGCAGCAAATCCCCCGGGGTAGCGGGAGGCAAAGAGCAGTACTTC. Translated: CASSKSPGVAGGKEQYF.

V and J are TRBV5-6 and TRBJ2-3; 7 nucleotides match TRBD2. The CDR3 spans 15 residues. From germline, CDR1 is SGHDT and CDR2 YYEEEE. The V segment lost 2 bases and the J segment 4 bases; nucleotides outside the gene matches: 7. CDR3: CASSLERGGADTQYF. In DNA form, the CDR3 reads TGTGCCAGCAGCTTAGAGCGGGGAGGAGCAGATACGCAGTATTTT.

The chain has TRBV10-2 and TRBJ2-2; D call uncertain. Per the germline V gene, CDR1 is WSHSY and CDR2 is SAAADI. The CDR3 length is 11 residues. Trimming left V 7 bases short and J 6 bases short, with 6 bases between. The CDR3 here is CASTEAGELFF. The CDR3 coding sequence is TGCGCCAGCACAGAGGCCGGGGAGCTGTTTTTT.